Following are 8 T cell receptor beta chains from one sample sequenced in a study of T cells in Graves' hyperthyroidism and ophthalmopathy. The investigators amplified TCR beta CDR3 regions from RNA transcripts. Researchers ran a first-round RT-PCR on the TCR CDR3 using the HTBI primer set. TCRdb used MiXCR to reprocess the multiplex PCR reads, holding one entry per CDR3 protein. The profile shows about 24,000 distinct CDR3 sequences, roughly 49% of them singletons. The sequencing input was blood. The receptors shown here come from a woman between 40 and 50 years old with Graves' hyperthyroidism that later progressed to Graves' ophthalmopathy.

This clonotype is labeled as medium-sized. This chain joins TRBV10-3 and TRBJ2-7; TRBD1 aligns across 8 bases. V was clipped by 8 bases and J by 5 bases; unmatched bases: 8. The length of the CDR3 is 13 residues. CDR1 and CDR2 from the germline V gene are ENHRY and SYGVKD. Here the CDR3 DNA reads TGTGCCATCGCAGGGGGCGCATACGACGAGCAGTACTTC. Its translation is CAIAGGAYDEQYF.

In its sample, this clonotype was seen many times. This chain uses TRBV12-3 or TRBV12-4 with TRBJ1-1; no definite D call. V was cut by 6 bases and J by 3 bases, with 14 bases left in between. The CDR3 has 14 residues. This chain's CDR3 is CASRLQRVDTEAFF. As DNA, the CDR3 is TGTGCCAGCAGATTGCAGAGGGTTGACACTGAAGCTTTCTTT.

This clonotype counts as medium-sized. This rearrangement joins TRBV20-1 to TRBJ2-7, with 7 bases fitting TRBD1. The J segment lost 5 bases and the V segment lost 1 base, leaving 8 bases of the junction unmatched. Germline CDR1 DFQATT, CDR2 SNEGSKA (reference sequence). The CDR3 has 14 amino acids. This CDR3 reads CSARGDRAAHEQYF. CDR3 coding DNA: TGCAGTGCTAGAGGTGACAGGGCAGCCCACGAGCAGTACTTC.

This clonotype was detected once. Since the CDR3 does not end with the conserved phenylalanine or tryptophan, this likely comes from a read error. It is unclear where the CDR3 begins or ends on the DNA, so no DNA is shown, and the CDR3 is as TCRdb lists it. The gene calls are TRBV9 and TRBJ2-1; TRBD1 is the table's D call, not checked against the DNA. The CDR3 has 8 residues if both end residues are counted. CDR1 and CDR2 (germline): SGDLS, YYNGEE. CDR3: CASSGDRV.

This clonotype was seen only a few times. V and J are TRBV7-8 and TRBJ1-5; 8 positions match TRBD1. The CDR3 runs to 14 residues. The J segment lost 7 bases and the V segment lost 5 bases, leaving 7 bases of the junction unmatched. CDR1 and CDR2 from the germline V gene are SGHVS and FQNEAQ. The CDR3 DNA reads as TGTGCCAGCAGCAGAGACAGGGGAGGACAGCCCCAGCATTTT. It codes for CASSRDRGGQPQHF.

V is TRBV20-1 and J is TRBJ1-1; TRBD1 agrees at 7 bases. CDR3 length: 12 amino acids. Germline CDR1 and CDR2: DFQATT and SNEGSKA (reference sequence). V was pared by 6 bases and J by 9 bases, with 10 bases of the junction left unmatched. Here the CDR3 reads CSAADRVFKAFF. In DNA, the CDR3 is TGCAGTGCCGCCGACAGGGTCTTTAAAGCTTTCTTT.

The chain joins TRBV2 to TRBJ1-3; 9 positions match TRBD1. Trimming cost V 6 bases and J 3 bases; bases outside gene matches: 6. The CDR3 is 15 residues long. From germline, CDR1 is SNHLY and CDR2 FYNNEI. CDR3 DNA sequence: TGTGCCAGCAGACTAACAGGGGGCGATGGAAACACCATATATTTT. This codes for CASRLTGGDGNTIYF. Based on the CDR3 plus reference TRBV2 and TRBJ1-3, the full variable domain is EPEVTQTPSHQVTQMGQEVILRCVPISNHLYFYWYRQILGQKVEFLVSFYNNEISEKSEIFDDQFSVERPDGSNFTLKIRSTKLEDSAMYFCASRLTGGDGNTIYFGEGSWLTVV.

This clonotype came up once. Without the conserved terminal phenylalanine or tryptophan, this CDR3 likely stems from a read error. The chain recombines TRBV19 with TRBJ1-1; 7 positions match TRBD1. After removal of 5 bases from V and 4 bases from J, the junction contained 4 bases not matched to a gene. Germline V gene sequence: CDR1 LNHDA, CDR2 SQIVND (reference sequence). The length of the CDR3 is 13 residues. In nucleotides, the CDR3 is TGTGCCAGTAGTTACGACAGGGCCACTGAAGCTTTCCTT. It is translated as CASSYDRATEAFL.